This T cell receptor (beta chain) was sequenced for a study of long-term antiretroviral therapy in people with HIV. The V segment lost 4 bases and the J segment 2 bases; nucleotides outside the gene matches: 6. Per the germline V gene, CDR1 is SGDLS and CDR2 is YYNGEE. CDR3 length: 14 residues. At the survey level, the v3.0 immunoSEQ assay was run. Measured with immunoSEQ multiplex PCR; TCRdb has only the in-frame clones, and not every one. The sample comprises tens of thousands of clones, more than 80% of which are singletons, and 5.8% rests with the top ten. The chain employs TRBV9 and TRBJ2-7; 7 bases agree with TRBD2. This TCR came from a man aged 25-45 years with HIV. The input for sequencing was unsorted PBMCs, taken 3.4 years after starting antiretroviral therapy. CDR3 amino acids: CASSRGEGTYEQYF. CDR3 sequence (DNA): TGTGCCAGCAGCCGTGGGGAGGGAACCTACGAGCAGTACTTC.